The 10 T cell receptor beta chains given below trace back to one sample, sequenced in a study of CD8+ T cells in alopecia areata. RNA was isolated and reverse transcribed to cDNA, the sequencing template. Profiling relied on immunoSEQ multiplex PCR, and the TCRdb table lists in-frame clones only, not all of them. Found here are 120,000 or so clones, around 50% of them singletons; the top ten hold about 10%. Sequencing was carried out using NKG2D-low CD8+ T cells sorted from blood. These receptors were taken from a human donor with alopecia areata.

This clone was seen once. This chain links TRBV5-4 with TRBJ2-3; the match to TRBD1 covers 10 bases. Losses at the gene ends were 4 bases for V and 3 bases for J; bases not matched to a gene: 8. The CDR3 is 16 residues long. CDR1 and CDR2 from the germline V gene are SGHNT and YYREEE (reference sequence). CDR3 sequence reads: CASSPDRGPGTDTQYF. The CDR3 DNA follows: TGTGCCAGCAGCCCTGACAGGGGGCCGGGGACAGATACGCAGTATTTT.

This chain joins TRBV6-5 and TRBJ2-2, with D possibly called TRBD1 or TRBD2 (5 bases each). Trimming stripped 6 bases from V and 4 bases from J, with 12 bases between. Germline CDR1 MNHEY, CDR2 SVGAGI. This CDR3 has 14 residues. Here the CDR3 reads CASSARETTGELFF. CDR3 nucleotide sequence: TGTGCCAGCAGCGCCAGGGAGACCACCGGGGAGCTGTTTTTT.

This clone has a handful of counts. The same CDR3 arises from other DNA sequences in this sample as well. The chain has TRBV29-1 and TRBJ1-1, with D hard to call. V lost 4 bases to trimming and J lost 4 bases, with 4 bases between them. The CDR3 extends over 10 amino acids. CDR1 is SQVTM, CDR2 ANQGSEA, per germline. The CDR3 protein is CSVGGTEAFF. The CDR3, as DNA: TGCAGCGTTGGAGGCACTGAAGCTTTCTTT.

The chain joins TRBV29-1 to TRBJ2-3; D gene unclear. Per the germline V gene, CDR1 is SQVTM and CDR2 is ANQGSEA. V shed 5 bases and J shed 6 bases, with 9 bases lying between them. The CDR3 has 11 residues. The CDR3 here is CSVWASDTQYF. The CDR3 region has the DNA TGCAGCGTTTGGGCTTCGGATACGCAGTATTTT.

This rearrangement joins TRBV2 to TRBJ2-5, with 8 bases fitting TRBD1. The CDR3 has 13 residues. The germline V gene has CDR1 SNHLY and CDR2 FYNNEI. With 6 bases clipped from V and 5 bases from J, the junction kept 5 bases outside the gene matches. This CDR3 reads CASRDRAIETQYF. CDR3 bases: TGTGCCAGCAGGGACAGGGCCATCGAGACCCAGTACTTC. The full variable domain, with the rest looked up from reference TRBV2 and TRBJ2-5, is EPEVTQTPSHQVTQMGQEVILRCVPISNHLYFYWYRQILGQKVEFLVSFYNNEISEKSEIFDDQFSVERPDGSNFTLKIRSTKLEDSAMYFCASRDRAIETQYFGPGTRLLVL.

V gene TRBV30 combines with J gene TRBJ1-2; a weak D match, TRBD1 (6 bases). From germline, CDR1 is GTSNPN and CDR2 SVGIG (reference sequence). The CDR3 loop spans 13 amino acids. V was pared by 3 bases and J by 10 bases, with 18 bases between. CDR3 nucleotide sequence: TGTGCCTGGAGCCCGACCCGGGGACAAATCTACACCTTC. Protein sequence: CAWSPTRGQIYTF.

This clone occurred a few times. This chain links TRBV11-2 with TRBJ1-3, with a possible D match to TRBD1 (5 bases). Germline values: CDR1 SGHAT, CDR2 FQNNGV. This CDR3 has 15 residues. Trimming removed 0 bases from V and 2 bases from J, with 8 bases in between. Here the CDR3 reads CASSLDPGTGNTIYF. DNA for the CDR3: TGTGCCAGCAGCTTAGATCCAGGGACTGGAAACACCATATATTTT.

This clone was picked up a small number of times. The rearrangement joins TRBV28 to TRBJ2-7, with 8 bases that match TRBD1. The CDR3 runs 15 residues. Germline V gene sequence: CDR1 MDHEN, CDR2 SYDVKM. V dropped 5 bases and J dropped 2; count of bases not matched to a gene: 8. This chain's CDR3 is CASSEWGQATYEQYF. The CDR3 region has the DNA TGTGCCAGCAGTGAATGGGGACAGGCCACCTACGAGCAGTACTTC.

The rearrangement links TRBV29-1 to TRBJ2-4, with unresolved D. This CDR3 region has 10 residues. Trimming left V 6 bases short and J 8 bases short, with 8 bases between. The germline CDR1 and CDR2 sequences are SQVTM and ANQGSEA. CDR3 protein: CSVAEDIQYF. The CDR3 DNA reads as TGCAGCGTAGCCGAGGACATTCAGTACTTC.

As to this clone: Other DNA sequences of this sample code for an identical CDR3. The genes are TRBV30 and TRBJ2-7; D might be TRBD2 (6 bases). The CDR3 spans 13 residues. V was cut by 2 bases and J by 3 bases, with 11 bases left in between. The germline V gene has CDR1 GTSNPN and CDR2 SVGIG (reference sequence). In nucleotides, the CDR3 is TGTGCCTGGAGTAGGGACTCAAGCTACGAGCAGTACTTC. It encodes CAWSRDSSYEQYF.